Each of the 9 T cell receptor beta chains below was sequenced from the same sample in a study of cytomegalovirus exposure and HLA in healthy donors. Primers included in the PCR were 60 Vbeta and 13 Jbeta primers. TCRdb's copy holds only in-frame clones and misses some; the assay was immunoSEQ multiplex PCR. Of 100,000 to 150,000 clones detected, about three quarters appear once; the ten largest clones hold roughly 3.6%. The sequenced material came from PBMCs. These receptors were taken from a man aged 25-40 years in good health and CMV-seronegative.

The rearrangement links TRBV6-6 to TRBJ2-3; TRBD2 agrees at 7 bases. The V segment lost 11 bases and the J segment 0 bases; nucleotides outside the gene matches: 8. Germline CDR1 reads MNHNY; CDR2 reads SVGAGI (reference sequence). The CDR3 has 14 residues. The CDR3 loop is CAVTSGASTDTQYF. Written as DNA, the CDR3 is TGTGCCGTGACCAGCGGGGCTAGCACAGATACGCAGTATTTT.

The chain joins TRBV5-8 to TRBJ2-5; 8 bases map to TRBD1. The J call may be incorrect, as the DNA end agrees better with TRBJ2-7. Per germline, CDR1 SGHTS and CDR2 YDEGEE. CDR3 length equals 15 residues. The CDR3 region has the DNA TGTGCCAGCAGCTTGTTCACAGGGGGCTCCTACGAGCAGTACTTC. Residues: CASSLFTGGSYEQYF.

The rearrangement joins TRBV11-2 to TRBJ2-3; 9 bases map to TRBD2. CDR3 size: 15 residues. V lost 5 bases, J lost 3 bases, and 6 bases stayed unmatched. Germline CDR1 is SGHAT and CDR2 is FQNNGV. The DNA of the CDR3 is TGTGCCAGCAGCACCACAGCGGGGGGAACAGATACGCAGTATTTT. It yields the protein CASSTTAGGTDTQYF.

The J gene is TRBJ2-3, the V gene TRBV7-3; D not resolved. Trimming removed 5 bases from V and 6 bases from J, with 9 bases in between. The V gene's germline CDR1 is SGHTA and CDR2 FQGTGA. The CDR3 runs 12 residues. As DNA, the CDR3 is TGTGCCAGCAGCGTCGGTCCGGATACGCAGTATTTT. It yields the protein CASSVGPDTQYF.

The chain carries TRBV19 and TRBJ2-2; 9 nucleotides match TRBD2. The V gene's germline CDR1 is LNHDA and CDR2 SQIVND (reference sequence). This CDR3 is 17 amino acids long. The V segment lost 4 bases and the J segment 5 bases; nucleotides outside the gene matches: 11. In DNA, the CDR3 is TGTGCCAGTAGTACCTATTTGGCGGGAGGGCGTACCGGGGAGCTGTTTTTT. It specifies CASSTYLAGGRTGELFF. The full variable domain, rest sourced from reference TRBV19 and TRBJ2-2, is DGGITQSPKYLFRKEGQNVTLSCEQNLNHDAMYWYRQDPGQGLRLIYYSQIVNDFQKGDIAEGYSVSREKKESFPLTVTSAQKNPTAFYLCASSTYLAGGRTGELFFGEGSRLTVL.

The rearrangement joins TRBV18 to TRBJ1-4; 8 bases are a match to TRBD1. The CDR3 totals 13 residues. The J segment lost 5 bases and the V segment lost 8 bases, leaving 4 bases of the junction unmatched. Germline assignment: CDR1 KGHSH and CDR2 LQKENI. The CDR3 DNA follows: TGTGCCAGCGCCCAGGGGGCGAATGAAAAACTGTTTTTT. Translating gives CASAQGANEKLFF.

The genes are TRBV4-2 and TRBJ1-2, with unresolved D. From germline, CDR1 is LGHNA and CDR2 YNFKEQ. V was cut by 5 bases and J by 6 bases, with 22 bases left in between. The length of the CDR3 is 16 residues. The chain's CDR3 is CASSSPTRREEDGYTF. The CDR3 bases are TGTGCCAGCAGCAGCCCTACAAGGCGGGAGGAGGATGGCTACACCTTC.

The gene calls are TRBV6-1 and TRBJ1-2; D unclear. Germline CDR1 reads MNHNS; CDR2 reads SASEGT. Trimming stripped 6 bases from V and 11 bases from J, with 19 bases between. The CDR3 spans 13 residues. This CDR3 is CASSGSLFREYTF. CDR3 nucleotides: TGTGCCAGCAGCGGCAGCCTTTTTAGGGAGTACACCTTC.

The chain is built from TRBV5-4 and TRBJ1-1, with D perhaps TRBD1 (6 bases). CDR1 and CDR2 (germline): SGHNT, YYREEE (reference sequence). The CDR3 loop spans 17 amino acids. V dropped 2 bases and J dropped 1 base, with 18 bases sitting between them. CDR3 protein: CASSLDPPGEWNTEAFF. Written as DNA, the CDR3 is TGTGCCAGCAGCTTAGACCCCCCAGGGGAATGGAACACTGAAGCTTTCTTT.